This entry is about one TCR beta chain. The sample belongs to a study of Tregs in tolerant kidney transplant recipients. Only in-frame clones appear in the TCRdb table, and some are missing; sequencing was by immunoSEQ multiplex PCR. The sample includes tens of thousands of clones, roughly 84% of them seen just once. The V end was cut by 4 bases, the J end by 0 bases, with 18 bases between. Germline V gene lookup returns CDR1 KGHSH and CDR2 LQKENI. The length of the CDR3 is 18 residues. What was sequenced was CD4+ T cells from blood. The V gene is TRBV18, the J gene TRBJ2-2; D perhaps matches TRBD2 (5 bases). This TCR was sampled from a human donor in good health. CDR3 sequence: CASSLTTGDPSNTGELFF. The CDR3 coding sequence is TGTGCCAGCTCACTCACGACCGGGGATCCTTCGAACACCGGGGAGCTGTTTTTT. The full variable domain, completed using reference TRBV18 and TRBJ2-2, is NAGVMQNPRHLVRRRGQEARLRCSPMKGHSHVYWYRQLPEEGLKFMVYLQKENIIDESGMPKERFSAEFPKEGPSILRIQQVVRGDSAAYFCASSLTTGDPSNTGELFFGEGSRLTVL.